What follows is one TCR beta chain and its context. Execution of the assay was at deep level. Sequencing used immunoSEQ multiplex PCR; TCRdb keeps in-frame clones, though not all of them. Here the sample spans nearly 1,000,000 clones, more than 75% being singletons. Germline CDR1 reads MNHEY; CDR2 reads SVGAGI. The V gene lost 5 bases and the J gene lost 0 bases, with 8 bases spanning the gap. The CDR3 loop spans 14 amino acids. These data originate in a study of shared clonotypes between healthy human individuals. The source of this sequence is a man between 18 and 29 years old in good health. The V call is TRBV6-5, the J call TRBJ1-5; D gene uncertain. The specimen was memory CD4+ T cells sorted from blood. Subset here: CD45RA-negative fraction. This CDR3 is CASSPLGSNQPQHF. The CDR3 coding sequence is TGTGCCAGCAGTCCACTAGGTAGCAATCAGCCCCAGCATTTT.